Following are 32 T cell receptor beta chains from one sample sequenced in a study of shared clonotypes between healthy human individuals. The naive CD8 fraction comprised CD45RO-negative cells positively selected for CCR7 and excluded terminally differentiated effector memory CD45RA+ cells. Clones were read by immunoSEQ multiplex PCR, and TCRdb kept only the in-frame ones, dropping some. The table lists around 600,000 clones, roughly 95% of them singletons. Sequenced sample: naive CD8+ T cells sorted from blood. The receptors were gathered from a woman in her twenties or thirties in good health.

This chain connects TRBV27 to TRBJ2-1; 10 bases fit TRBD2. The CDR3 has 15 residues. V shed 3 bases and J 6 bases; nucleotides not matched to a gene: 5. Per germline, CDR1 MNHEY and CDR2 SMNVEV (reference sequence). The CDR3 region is CASSFTLAGANEQFF. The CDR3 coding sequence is TGTGCCAGCAGTTTTACCCTAGCGGGAGCCAATGAGCAGTTCTTC.

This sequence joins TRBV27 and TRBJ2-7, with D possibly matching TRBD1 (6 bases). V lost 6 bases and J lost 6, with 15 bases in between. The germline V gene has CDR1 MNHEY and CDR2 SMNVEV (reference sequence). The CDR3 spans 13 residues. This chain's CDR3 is CASSPRDTTEQYF. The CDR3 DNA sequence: TGTGCCAGCAGCCCCCGGGACACCACCGAGCAGTACTTC.

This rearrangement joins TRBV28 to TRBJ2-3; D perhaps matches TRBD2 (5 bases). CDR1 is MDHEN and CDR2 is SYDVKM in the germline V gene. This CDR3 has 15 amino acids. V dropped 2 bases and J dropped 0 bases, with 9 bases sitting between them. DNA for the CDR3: TGTGCCAGCAGTTTAATCGGCGGGAGCACAGATACGCAGTATTTT. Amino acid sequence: CASSLIGGSTDTQYF.

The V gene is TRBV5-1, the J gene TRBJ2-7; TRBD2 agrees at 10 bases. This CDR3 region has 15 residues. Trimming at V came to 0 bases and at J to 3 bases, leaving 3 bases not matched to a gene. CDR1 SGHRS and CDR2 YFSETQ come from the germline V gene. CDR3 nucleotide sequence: TGCGCCAGCAGCTTGGGTAGCGGGAGGATCTACGAGCAGTACTTC. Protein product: CASSLGSGRIYEQYF.

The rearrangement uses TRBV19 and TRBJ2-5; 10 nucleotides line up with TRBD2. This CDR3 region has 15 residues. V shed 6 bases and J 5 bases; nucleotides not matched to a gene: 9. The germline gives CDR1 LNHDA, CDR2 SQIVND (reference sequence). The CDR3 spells CASRTGTSDSETQYF. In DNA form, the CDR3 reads TGTGCCAGTAGGACTGGGACTAGCGATTCCGAGACCCAGTACTTC.

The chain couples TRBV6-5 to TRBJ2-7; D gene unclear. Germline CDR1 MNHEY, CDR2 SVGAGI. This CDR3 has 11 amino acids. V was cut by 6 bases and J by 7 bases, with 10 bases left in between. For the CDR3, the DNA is TGTGCCAGCAGCCTCAGGCCGGAGCAGTACTTC. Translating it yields CASSLRPEQYF.

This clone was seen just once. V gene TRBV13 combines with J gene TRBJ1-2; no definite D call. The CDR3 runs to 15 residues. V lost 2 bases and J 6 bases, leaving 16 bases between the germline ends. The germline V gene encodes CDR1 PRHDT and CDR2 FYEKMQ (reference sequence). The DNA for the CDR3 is TGTGCCAGCAGCTTAACCCGGGTGGATATTAATGGCTACACCTTC. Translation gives CASSLTRVDINGYTF.

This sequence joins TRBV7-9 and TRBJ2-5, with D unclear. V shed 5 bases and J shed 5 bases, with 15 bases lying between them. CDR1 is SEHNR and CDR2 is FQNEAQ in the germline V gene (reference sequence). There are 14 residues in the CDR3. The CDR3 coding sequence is TGTGCCAGCAGCCCCCCCCAGCCGTCGGAGACCCAGTACTTC. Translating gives CASSPPQPSETQYF.

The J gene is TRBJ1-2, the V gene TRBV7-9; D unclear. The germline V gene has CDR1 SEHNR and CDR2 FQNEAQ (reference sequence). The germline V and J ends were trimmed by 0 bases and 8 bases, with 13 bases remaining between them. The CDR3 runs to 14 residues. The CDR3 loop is CASSLASREEGYTF. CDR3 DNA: TGTGCCAGCAGCTTAGCATCCCGGGAAGAAGGCTACACCTTC. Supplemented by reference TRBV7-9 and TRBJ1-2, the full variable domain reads DTGVSQNPRHKITKRGQNVTFRCDPISEHNRLYWYRQTLGQGPEFLTYFQNEAQLEKSRLLSDRFSAERPKGSFSTLEIQRTEQGDSAMYLCASSLASREEGYTFGSGTRLTVV.

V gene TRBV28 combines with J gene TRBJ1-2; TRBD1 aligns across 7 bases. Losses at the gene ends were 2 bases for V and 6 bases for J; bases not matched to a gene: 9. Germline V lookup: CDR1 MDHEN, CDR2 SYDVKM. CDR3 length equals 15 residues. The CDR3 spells CASSLPLTGYDGYTF. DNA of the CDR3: TGTGCCAGCAGTTTACCCCTGACAGGGTATGATGGCTACACCTTC.

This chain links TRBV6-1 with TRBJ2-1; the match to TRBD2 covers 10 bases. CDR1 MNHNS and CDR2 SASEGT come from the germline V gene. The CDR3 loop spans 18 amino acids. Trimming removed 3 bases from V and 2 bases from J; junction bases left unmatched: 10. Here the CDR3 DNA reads TGTGCCAGCAGTGACGACCCTAGCGGGAGCCTTACCTACAATGAGCAGTTCTTC. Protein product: CASSDDPSGSLTYNEQFF.

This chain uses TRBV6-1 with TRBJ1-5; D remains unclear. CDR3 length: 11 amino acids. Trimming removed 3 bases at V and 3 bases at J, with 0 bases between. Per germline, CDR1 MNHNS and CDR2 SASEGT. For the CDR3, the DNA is TGTGCCAGCAGTGACAATCAGCCCCAGCATTTT. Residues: CASSDNQPQHF.

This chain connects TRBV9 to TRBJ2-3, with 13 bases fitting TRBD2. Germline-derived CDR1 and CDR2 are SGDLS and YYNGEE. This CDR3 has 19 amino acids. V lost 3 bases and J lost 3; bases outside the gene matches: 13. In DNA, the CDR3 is TGTGCCAGCAGCGCGGACCCCCAGAGGACTAGCGGGAGTACAGATACGCAGTATTTT. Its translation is CASSADPQRTSGSTDTQYF.

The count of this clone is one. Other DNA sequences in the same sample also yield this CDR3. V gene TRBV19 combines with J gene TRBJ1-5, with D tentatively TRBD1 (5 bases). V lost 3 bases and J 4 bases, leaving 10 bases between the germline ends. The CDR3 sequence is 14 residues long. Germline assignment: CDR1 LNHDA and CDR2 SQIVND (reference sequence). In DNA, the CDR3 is TGTGCCAGTAGTATCAGGGATTCGAATCAGCCCCAGCATTTT. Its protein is CASSIRDSNQPQHF.

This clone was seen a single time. In DNA form, the CDR3 reads TGTGCCAGCAGCTACGGACCGCCCTACGAGCAGTACTTC. Translation gives CASSYGPPYEQYF. V and J are TRBV11-2 and TRBJ2-7; D remains ambiguous. CDR1 SGHAT and CDR2 FQNNGV come from the germline V gene. Trimming removed 4 bases from V and 2 bases from J, with 9 bases in between. The CDR3 contains 13 residues.

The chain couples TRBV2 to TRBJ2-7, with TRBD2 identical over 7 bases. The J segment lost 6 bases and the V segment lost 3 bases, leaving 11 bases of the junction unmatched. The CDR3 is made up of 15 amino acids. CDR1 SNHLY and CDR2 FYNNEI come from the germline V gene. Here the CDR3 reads CASSDAGREWLEQYF. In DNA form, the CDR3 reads TGTGCCAGCAGTGATGCCGGGCGGGAGTGGCTCGAGCAGTACTTC.

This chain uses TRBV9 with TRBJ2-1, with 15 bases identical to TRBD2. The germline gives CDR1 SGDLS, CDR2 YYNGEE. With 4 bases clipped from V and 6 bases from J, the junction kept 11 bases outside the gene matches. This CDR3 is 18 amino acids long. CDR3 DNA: TGTGCCAGCAGCAACTCCGGGACTAGCGGGAGGCAGGGCAATGAGCAGTTCTTC. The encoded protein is CASSNSGTSGRQGNEQFF. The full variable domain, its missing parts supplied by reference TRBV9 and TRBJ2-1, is DSGVTQTPKHLITATGQRVTLRCSPRSGDLSVYWYQQSLDQGLQFLIQYYNGEERAKGNILERFSAQQFPDLHSELNLSSLELGDSALYFCASSNSGTSGRQGNEQFFGPGTRLTVL.

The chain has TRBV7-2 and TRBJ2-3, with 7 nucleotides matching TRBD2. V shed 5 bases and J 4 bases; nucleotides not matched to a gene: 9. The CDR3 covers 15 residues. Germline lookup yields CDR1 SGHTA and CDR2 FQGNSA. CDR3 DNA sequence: TGTGCCAGCAGCCTCGCGGGAGTTTGGGCAGATACGCAGTATTTT. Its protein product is CASSLAGVWADTQYF.

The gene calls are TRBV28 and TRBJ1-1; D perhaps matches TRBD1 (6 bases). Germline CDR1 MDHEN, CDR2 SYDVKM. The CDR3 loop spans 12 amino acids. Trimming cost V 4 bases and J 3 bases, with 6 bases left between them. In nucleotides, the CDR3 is TGTGCCAGCAGTTCAGGGGACACTGAAGCTTTCTTT. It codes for CASSSGDTEAFF.

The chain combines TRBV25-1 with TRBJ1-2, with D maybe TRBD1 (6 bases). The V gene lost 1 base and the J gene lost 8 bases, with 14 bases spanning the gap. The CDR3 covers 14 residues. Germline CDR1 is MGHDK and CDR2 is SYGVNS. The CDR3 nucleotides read TGTGCCAGCAGTGAATCGACAGGATTAGGAGGCTACACCTTC. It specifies CASSESTGLGGYTF.

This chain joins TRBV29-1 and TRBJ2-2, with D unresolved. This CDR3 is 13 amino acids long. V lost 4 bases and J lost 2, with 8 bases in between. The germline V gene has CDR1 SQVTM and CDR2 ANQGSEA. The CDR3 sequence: CSVGQLNTGELFF. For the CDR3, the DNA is TGCAGCGTTGGCCAGTTAAACACCGGGGAGCTGTTTTTT.

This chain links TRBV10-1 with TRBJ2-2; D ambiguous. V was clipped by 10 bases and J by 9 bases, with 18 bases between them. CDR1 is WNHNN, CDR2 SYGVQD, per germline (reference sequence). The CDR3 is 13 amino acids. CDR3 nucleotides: TGCGCCACCCAGGAGTTGACGGACCGGGAGCTGTTTTTT. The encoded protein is CATQELTDRELFF.

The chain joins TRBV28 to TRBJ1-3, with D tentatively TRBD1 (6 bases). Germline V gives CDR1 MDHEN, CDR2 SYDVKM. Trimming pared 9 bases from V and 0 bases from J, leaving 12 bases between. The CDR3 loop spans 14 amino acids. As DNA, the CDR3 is TGTGCCAGTCGACAGGAGAGCTCTGGAAACACCATATATTTT. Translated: CASRQESSGNTIYF. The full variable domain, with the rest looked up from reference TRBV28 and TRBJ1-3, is DVKVTQSSRYLVKRTGEKVFLECVQDMDHENMFWYRQDPGLGLRLIYFSYDVKMKEKGDIPEGYSVSREKKERFSLILESASTNQTSMYLCASRQESSGNTIYFGEGSWLTVV.

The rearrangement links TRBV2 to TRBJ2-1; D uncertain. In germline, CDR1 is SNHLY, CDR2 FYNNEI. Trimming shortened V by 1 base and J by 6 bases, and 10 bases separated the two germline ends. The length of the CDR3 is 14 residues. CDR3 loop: CASSEGRVGNEQFF. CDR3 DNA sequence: TGTGCCAGCAGTGAAGGACGGGTGGGCAATGAGCAGTTCTTC.

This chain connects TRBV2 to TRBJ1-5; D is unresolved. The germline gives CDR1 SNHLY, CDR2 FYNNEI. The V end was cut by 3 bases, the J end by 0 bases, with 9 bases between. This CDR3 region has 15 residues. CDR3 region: CASSEGYRSNQPQHF. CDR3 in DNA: TGTGCCAGCAGTGAGGGATACCGTAGCAATCAGCCCCAGCATTTT.

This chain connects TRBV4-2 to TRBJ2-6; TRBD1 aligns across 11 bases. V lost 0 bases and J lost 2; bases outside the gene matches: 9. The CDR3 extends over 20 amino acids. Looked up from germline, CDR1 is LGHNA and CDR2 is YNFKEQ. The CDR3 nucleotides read TGTGCCAGCAGCCAAGACCCTCTGAGGACAGGGGGCCCTGGGGCCAACGTCCTGACTTTC. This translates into CASSQDPLRTGGPGANVLTF.

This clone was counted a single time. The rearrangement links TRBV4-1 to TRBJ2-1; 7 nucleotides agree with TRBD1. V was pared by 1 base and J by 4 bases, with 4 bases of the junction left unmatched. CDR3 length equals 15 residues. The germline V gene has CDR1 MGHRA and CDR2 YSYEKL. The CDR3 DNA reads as TGCGCCAGCAGCCAAGTTCAGACAGGGTACAATGAGCAGTTCTTC. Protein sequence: CASSQVQTGYNEQFF.

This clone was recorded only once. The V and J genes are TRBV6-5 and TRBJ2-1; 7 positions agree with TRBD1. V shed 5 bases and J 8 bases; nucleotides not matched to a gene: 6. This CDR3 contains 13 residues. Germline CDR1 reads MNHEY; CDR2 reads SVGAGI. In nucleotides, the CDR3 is TGTGCCAGCAGTAGGGACAGCGAGGATGAGCAGTTCTTC. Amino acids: CASSRDSEDEQFF.

This CDR3 reads CASSYTGFGELFF. CDR3 DNA: TGTGCCAGCAGTTACACGGGTTTCGGGGAGCTGTTTTTT. This chain uses TRBV28 with TRBJ2-2; D gene ambiguous. The CDR3 has 13 residues. CDR1 is MDHEN and CDR2 is SYDVKM in the germline V gene. The V end lost 4 bases, the J end lost 7 bases, and 10 bases lay between the germline ends.

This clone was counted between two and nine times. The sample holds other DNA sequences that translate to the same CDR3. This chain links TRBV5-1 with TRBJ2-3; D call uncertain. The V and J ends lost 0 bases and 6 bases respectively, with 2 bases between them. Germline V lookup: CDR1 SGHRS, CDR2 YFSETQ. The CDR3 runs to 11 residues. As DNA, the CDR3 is TGCGCCAGCAGCTTGGGGGATACGCAGTATTTT. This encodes CASSLGDTQYF. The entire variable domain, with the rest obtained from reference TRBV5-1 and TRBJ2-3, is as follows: KAGVTQTPRYLIKTRGQQVTLSCSPISGHRSVSWYQQTPGQGLQFLFEYFSETQRNKGNFPGRFSGRQFSNSRSEMNVSTLELGDSALYLCASSLGDTQYFGPGTRLTVL.

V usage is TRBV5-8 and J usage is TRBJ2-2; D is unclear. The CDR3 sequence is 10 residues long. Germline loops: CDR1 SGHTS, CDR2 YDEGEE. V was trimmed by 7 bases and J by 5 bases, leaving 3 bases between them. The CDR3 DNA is TGTGCCAGCTGGACCGGGGAGCTGTTTTTT. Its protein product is CASWTGELFF.

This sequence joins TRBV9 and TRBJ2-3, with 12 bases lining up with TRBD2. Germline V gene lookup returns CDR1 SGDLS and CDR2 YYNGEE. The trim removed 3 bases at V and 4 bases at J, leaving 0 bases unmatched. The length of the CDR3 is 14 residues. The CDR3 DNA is TGTGCCAGCAGCGCTAGCGGGAGGGCAGATACGCAGTATTTT. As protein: CASSASGRADTQYF.